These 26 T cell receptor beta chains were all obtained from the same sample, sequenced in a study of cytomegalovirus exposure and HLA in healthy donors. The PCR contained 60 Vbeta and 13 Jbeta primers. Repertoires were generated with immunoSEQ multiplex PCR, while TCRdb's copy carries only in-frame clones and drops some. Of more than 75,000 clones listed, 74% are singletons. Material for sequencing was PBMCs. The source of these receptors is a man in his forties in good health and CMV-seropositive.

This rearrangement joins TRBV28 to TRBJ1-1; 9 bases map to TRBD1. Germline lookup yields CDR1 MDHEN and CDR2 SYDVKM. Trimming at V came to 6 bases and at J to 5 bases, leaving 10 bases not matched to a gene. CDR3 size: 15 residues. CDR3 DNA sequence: TGTGCCAGCAGGCCCGCCGGGACAGGGCGGACTGAAGCTTTCTTT. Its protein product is CASRPAGTGRTEAFF.

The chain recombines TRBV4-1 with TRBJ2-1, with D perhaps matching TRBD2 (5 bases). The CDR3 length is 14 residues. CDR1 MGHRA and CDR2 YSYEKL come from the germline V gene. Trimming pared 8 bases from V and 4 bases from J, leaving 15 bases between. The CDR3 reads CASGPGRFYNEQFF. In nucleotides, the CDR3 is TGCGCCAGCGGTCCGGGAAGGTTTTACAATGAGCAGTTCTTC.

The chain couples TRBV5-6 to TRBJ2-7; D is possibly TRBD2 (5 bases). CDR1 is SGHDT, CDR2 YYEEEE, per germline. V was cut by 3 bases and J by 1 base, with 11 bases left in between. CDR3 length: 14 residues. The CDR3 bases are TGTGCCAGCAGCTACGGAGGCTTATCCTACGAGCAGTACTTC. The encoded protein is CASSYGGLSYEQYF.

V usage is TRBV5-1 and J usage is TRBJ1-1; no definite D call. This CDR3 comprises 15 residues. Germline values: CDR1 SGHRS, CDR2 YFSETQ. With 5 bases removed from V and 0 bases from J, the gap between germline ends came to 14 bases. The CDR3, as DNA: TGCGCCAGCAGTTTGAGCGGAGACATGAACACTGAAGCTTTCTTT. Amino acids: CASSLSGDMNTEAFF. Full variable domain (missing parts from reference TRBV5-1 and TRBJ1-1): KAGVTQTPRYLIKTRGQQVTLSCSPISGHRSVSWYQQTPGQGLQFLFEYFSETQRNKGNFPGRFSGRQFSNSRSEMNVSTLELGDSALYLCASSLSGDMNTEAFFGQGTRLTVV.

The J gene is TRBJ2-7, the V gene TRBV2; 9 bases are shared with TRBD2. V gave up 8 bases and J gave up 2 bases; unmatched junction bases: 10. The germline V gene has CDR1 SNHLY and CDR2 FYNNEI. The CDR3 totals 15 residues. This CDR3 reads CASRQERGETYEQYF. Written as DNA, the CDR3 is TGTGCCAGCCGCCAGGAGCGGGGGGAAACCTACGAGCAGTACTTC. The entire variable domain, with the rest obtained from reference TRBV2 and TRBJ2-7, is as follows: EPEVTQTPSHQVTQMGQEVILRCVPISNHLYFYWYRQILGQKVEFLVSFYNNEISEKSEIFDDQFSVERPDGSNFTLKIRSTKLEDSAMYFCASRQERGETYEQYFGPGTRLTVT.

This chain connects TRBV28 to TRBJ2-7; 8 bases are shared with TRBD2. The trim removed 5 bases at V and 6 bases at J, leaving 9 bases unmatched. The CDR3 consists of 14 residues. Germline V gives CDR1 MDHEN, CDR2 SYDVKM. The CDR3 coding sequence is TGTGCCAGCAGTCCCACTGGACTAGCTGGCGAGCAGTACTTC. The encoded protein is CASSPTGLAGEQYF.

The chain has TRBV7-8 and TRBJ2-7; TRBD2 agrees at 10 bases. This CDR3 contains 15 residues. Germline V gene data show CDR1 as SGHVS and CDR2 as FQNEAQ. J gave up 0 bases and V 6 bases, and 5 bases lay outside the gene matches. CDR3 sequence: CASRKLAGSSYEQYF. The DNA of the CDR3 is TGTGCCAGCAGGAAACTAGCGGGGAGCTCCTACGAGCAGTACTTC.

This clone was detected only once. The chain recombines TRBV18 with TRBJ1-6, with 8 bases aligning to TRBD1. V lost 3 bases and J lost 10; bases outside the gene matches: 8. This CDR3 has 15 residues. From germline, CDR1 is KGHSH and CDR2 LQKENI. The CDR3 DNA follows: TGTGCCAGCTCACCGGAGACAGGGGCGCGGTCACCCCTCCACTTT. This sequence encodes CASSPETGARSPLHF. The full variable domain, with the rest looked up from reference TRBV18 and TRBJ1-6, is NAGVMQNPRHLVRRRGQEARLRCSPMKGHSHVYWYRQLPEEGLKFMVYLQKENIIDESGMPKERFSAEFPKEGPSILRIQQVVRGDSAAYFCASSPETGARSPLHFGNGTRLTVT.

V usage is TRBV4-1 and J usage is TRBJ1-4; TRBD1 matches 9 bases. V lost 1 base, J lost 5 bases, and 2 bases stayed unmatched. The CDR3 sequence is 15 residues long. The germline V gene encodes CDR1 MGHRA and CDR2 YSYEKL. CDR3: CASSQAGTGNEKLFF. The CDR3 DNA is TGCGCCAGCAGCCAAGCCGGGACAGGGAATGAAAAACTGTTTTTT.

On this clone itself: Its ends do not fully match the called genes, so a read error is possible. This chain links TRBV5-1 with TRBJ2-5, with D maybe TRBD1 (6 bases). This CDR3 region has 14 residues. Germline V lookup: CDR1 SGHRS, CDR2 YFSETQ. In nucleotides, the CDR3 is TGCGCCAGCAGCCCGTCGACAGGACAAGGGACCCAGTACTTC. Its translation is CASSPSTGQGTQYF.

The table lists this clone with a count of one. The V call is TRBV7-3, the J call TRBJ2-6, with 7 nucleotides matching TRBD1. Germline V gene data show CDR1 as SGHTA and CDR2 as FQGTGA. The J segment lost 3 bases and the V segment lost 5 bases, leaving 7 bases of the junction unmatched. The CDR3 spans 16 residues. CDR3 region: CASSPRTGVGANVLTF. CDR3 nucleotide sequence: TGTGCCAGCAGCCCCCGAACAGGGGTTGGGGCCAACGTCCTGACTTTC.

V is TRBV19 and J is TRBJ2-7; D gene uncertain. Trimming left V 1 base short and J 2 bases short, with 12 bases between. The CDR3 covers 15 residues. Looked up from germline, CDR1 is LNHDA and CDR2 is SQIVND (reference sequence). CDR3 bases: TGTGCCAGTAGTATAGGCGGCAGTCGGACCTACGAGCAGTACTTC. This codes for CASSIGGSRTYEQYF.

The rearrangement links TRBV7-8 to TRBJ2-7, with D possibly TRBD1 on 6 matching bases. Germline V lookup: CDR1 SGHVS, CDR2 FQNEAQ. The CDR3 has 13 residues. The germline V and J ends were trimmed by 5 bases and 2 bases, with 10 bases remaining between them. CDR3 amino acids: CASSRRTAYEQYF. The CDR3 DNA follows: TGTGCCAGCAGCCGCCGGACAGCCTACGAGCAGTACTTC.

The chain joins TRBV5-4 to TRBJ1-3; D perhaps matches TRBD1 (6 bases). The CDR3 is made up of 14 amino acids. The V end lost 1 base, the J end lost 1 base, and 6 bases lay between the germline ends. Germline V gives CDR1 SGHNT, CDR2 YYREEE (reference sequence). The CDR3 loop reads CASSLTGSGNTIYF. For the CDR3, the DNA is TGTGCCAGCAGCTTGACAGGGTCTGGAAACACCATATATTTT.

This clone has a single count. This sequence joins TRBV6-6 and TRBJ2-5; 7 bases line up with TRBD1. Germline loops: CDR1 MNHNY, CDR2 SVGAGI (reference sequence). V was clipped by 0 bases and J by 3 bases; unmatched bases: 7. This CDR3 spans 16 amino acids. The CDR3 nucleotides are TGTGCCAGCAGTTACTCTTTGTTTACAGGGGAAGAGACCCAGTACTTC. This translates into CASSYSLFTGEETQYF.

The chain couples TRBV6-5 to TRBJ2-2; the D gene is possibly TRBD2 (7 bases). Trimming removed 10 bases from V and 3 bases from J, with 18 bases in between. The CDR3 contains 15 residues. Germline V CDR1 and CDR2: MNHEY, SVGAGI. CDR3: CAIREGGAYTGELFF. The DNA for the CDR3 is TGTGCCATAAGAGAGGGGGGGGCTTACACCGGGGAGCTGTTTTTT.

CDR3 residues: CATATIDTLYNEQFF. CDR3 sequence (DNA): TGTGCCACCGCTACCATAGACACTTTATACAATGAGCAGTTCTTC. This rearrangement joins TRBV25-1 to TRBJ2-1; D remains unclear. With 10 bases removed from V and 4 bases from J, the gap between germline ends came to 20 bases. The length of the CDR3 is 15 residues. The germline gives CDR1 MGHDK, CDR2 SYGVNS.

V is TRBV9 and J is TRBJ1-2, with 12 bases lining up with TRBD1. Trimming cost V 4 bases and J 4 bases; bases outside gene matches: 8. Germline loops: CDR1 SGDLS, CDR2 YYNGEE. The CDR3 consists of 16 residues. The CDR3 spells CASSPLWGQGAYGYTF. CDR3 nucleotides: TGTGCCAGCAGCCCTCTATGGGGACAGGGGGCCTATGGCTACACCTTC.

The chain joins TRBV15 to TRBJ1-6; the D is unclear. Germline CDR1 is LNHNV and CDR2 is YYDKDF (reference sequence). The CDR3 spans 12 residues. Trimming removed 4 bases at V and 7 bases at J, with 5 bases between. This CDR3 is CATSKENSPLHF. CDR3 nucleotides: TGTGCCACCAGCAAGGAGAATTCACCCCTCCACTTT.

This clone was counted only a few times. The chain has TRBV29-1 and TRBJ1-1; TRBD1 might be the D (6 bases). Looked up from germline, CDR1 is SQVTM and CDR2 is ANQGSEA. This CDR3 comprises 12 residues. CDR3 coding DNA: TGCAGTCTACAGGGTATGGGGACTGAAGCTTTCTTT. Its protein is CSLQGMGTEAFF.

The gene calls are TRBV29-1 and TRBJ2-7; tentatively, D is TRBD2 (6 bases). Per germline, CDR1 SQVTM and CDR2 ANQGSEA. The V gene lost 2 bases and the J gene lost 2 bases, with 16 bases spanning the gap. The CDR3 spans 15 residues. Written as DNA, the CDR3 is TGCAGCGTTGAAAAGTTGCGGGGAACCACCTACGAGCAGTACTTC. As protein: CSVEKLRGTTYEQYF.

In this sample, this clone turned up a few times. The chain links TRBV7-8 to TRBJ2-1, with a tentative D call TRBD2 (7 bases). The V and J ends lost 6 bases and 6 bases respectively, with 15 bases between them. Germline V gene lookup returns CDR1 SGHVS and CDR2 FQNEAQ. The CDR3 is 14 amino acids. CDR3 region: CASRMDGGANEQFF. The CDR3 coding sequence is TGTGCCAGCAGAATGGATGGGGGGGCCAATGAGCAGTTCTTC.

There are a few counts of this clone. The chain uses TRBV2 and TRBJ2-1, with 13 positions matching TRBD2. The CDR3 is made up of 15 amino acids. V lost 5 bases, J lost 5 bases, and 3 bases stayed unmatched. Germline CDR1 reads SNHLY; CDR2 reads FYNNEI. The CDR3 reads CASSLLAGGHNEQFF. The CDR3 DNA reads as TGTGCCAGCAGTTTACTAGCGGGGGGGCACAATGAGCAGTTCTTC.

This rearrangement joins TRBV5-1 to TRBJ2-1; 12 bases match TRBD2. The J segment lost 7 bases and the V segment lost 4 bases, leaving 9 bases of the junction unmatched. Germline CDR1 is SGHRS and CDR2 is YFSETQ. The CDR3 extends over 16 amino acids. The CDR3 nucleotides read TGCGCCAGCAGCATCACGACTAGCGGGAGTATGAATGAGCAGTTCTTC. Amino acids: CASSITTSGSMNEQFF.

CDR3: CASSFSSSTGLNEKLFF. The CDR3 DNA reads TGTGCCAGCAGCTTTTCTTCGTCGACAGGGCTGAATGAAAAACTGTTTTTT. This chain uses TRBV7-9 with TRBJ1-4; 7 positions agree with TRBD1. In germline, CDR1 is SEHNR, CDR2 FQNEAQ (reference sequence). Trimming at V came to 3 bases and at J to 5 bases, leaving 12 bases not matched to a gene. The CDR3 sequence is 17 residues long.

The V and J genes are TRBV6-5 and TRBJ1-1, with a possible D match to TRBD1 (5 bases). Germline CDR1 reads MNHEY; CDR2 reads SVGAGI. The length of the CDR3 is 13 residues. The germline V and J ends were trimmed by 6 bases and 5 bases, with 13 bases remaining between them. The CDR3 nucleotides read TGTGCCAGCAGAGGTGGGGCTGGTACTGAAGCTTTCTTT. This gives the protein CASRGGAGTEAFF.